These T cell receptor beta chains were read from a single sample in a study of blood T cell repertoires in COVID-19. Assay: immunoSEQ multiplex PCR; the TCRdb copy retains only in-frame clones and omits some. Of 150,000 to 200,000 clones detected, 86% appear once; the ten largest clones hold 2.5% to 4%. Sequenced material: peripheral blood. The receptor set was obtained from a man in his 70s with acute or convalescent COVID-19. The CDR3 runs from the conserved cysteine through the conserved F or W. A D gene is named only where the DNA matches it firmly. Size is omitted from some rows. Given values are once, few, many or a class for expanded clones.

d_gene	abundance	v_gene	j_gene	CDR3aa	CDR3nt
TRBD2	-	TRBV7-3	TRBJ2-3	CASSLRTSGGASPGTDTQYF	TGTGCCAGCAGCTTAAGGACTAGCGGGGGGGCCAGTCCTGGCACAGATACGCAGTATTTT
TRBD1	-	TRBV6-2/TRBV6-3	TRBJ2-6	CASSYDERDRGPGANVLTF	TGTGCCAGCAGTTACGATGAGAGAGACAGGGGGCCTGGGGCCAACGTCCTGACTTTC
-	-	TRBV28	TRBJ2-7	CAGGQPLHGEQYF	TGTGCCGGAGGACAGCCACTTCATGGGGAGCAGTACTTC
TRBD2	-	TRBV29-1	TRBJ2-3	CSVWGLGADTQYF	TGCAGCGTGTGGGGACTAGGCGCAGATACGCAGTATTTT
TRBD1	once	TRBV18	TRBJ2-7	CASSSRQGTYEQYF	TGTGCCAGCTCATCCCGACAGGGAACCTACGAGCAGTACTTC
TRBD1	-	TRBV18	TRBJ1-4	CASSGTGDEKLFF	TGTGCCAGTTCCGGGACAGGGGATGAAAAACTGTTTTTT
TRBD1	-	TRBV30	TRBJ1-2	CGVGRGLFSDGYTF	TGTGGTGTCGGCAGGGGGCTTTTTTCTGATGGCTACACCTTC
-	-	TRBV5-1	TRBJ2-5	CASGRGQETQYF	TGCGCCAGCGGGCGGGGCCAAGAGACCCAGTACTTC
-	-	TRBV7-3	TRBJ2-5	CASSLARRETQYF	TGTGCCAGCAGCTTAGCCAGGCGAGAGACCCAGTACTTC
-	-	TRBV5-1	TRBJ1-1	CASSLGQVNTEAFF	TGCGCCAGCAGCTTGGGACAGGTGAACACTGAAGCTTTCTTT
-	-	TRBV6-5	TRBJ2-1	CASSFTGPQVGDEQFF	TGTGCCAGCAGTTTTACAGGGCCCCAGGTAGGCGATGAGCAGTTCTTC
-	-	TRBV7-3	TRBJ2-3	CASSLTGGDTQYF	TGTGCCAGCAGCTTAACCGGCGGAGATACGCAGTATTTT
-	-	TRBV27	TRBJ2-2	CASSFSPGVNTGELFF	TGTGCCAGCAGTTTCTCCCCCGGGGTAAACACCGGGGAGCTGTTTTTT
-	many	TRBV6-5	TRBJ2-1	CASSYLAVTYNEQFF	TGTGCCAGCAGTTACTTGGCGGTTACCTACAATGAGCAGTTCTTC
-	-	TRBV11-2	TRBJ2-3	CASSPTPTVDTQYF	TGTGCCAGCAGCCCGACTCCGACAGTTGATACGCAGTATTTT
-	-	TRBV10-3	TRBJ1-5	CAISAQGLDQPQHF	TGTGCCATCAGTGCCCAGGGGTTGGATCAGCCCCAGCATTTT
-	-	TRBV27	TRBJ1-4	CASSLLGRNEKLFF	TGTGCCAGCAGTTTACTGGGGCGTAATGAAAAACTGTTTTTT
-	-	TRBV10-3	TRBJ1-4	CAISDDRINEKLFF	TGTGCCATCAGTGATGACAGGATTAATGAAAAACTGTTTTTT
TRBD1	once	TRBV18	TRBJ2-3	CASSPGTGSDTQYF	TGTGCCAGCTCACCAGGGACAGGATCAGATACGCAGTATTTT
TRBD1	-	TRBV5-6	TRBJ2-5	CASSLQGAQETQYF	TGTGCCAGCAGCCTACAGGGGGCCCAAGAGACCCAGTACTTC
TRBD1	-	TRBV5-1	TRBJ1-4	CASSPGQGAHTEKLFF	TGCGCCAGCAGCCCCGGACAGGGGGCGCATACTGAAAAACTGTTTTTT
TRBD2	-	TRBV30	TRBJ2-2	CAWSVKAGGSTGELFF	TGTGCCTGGAGTGTAAAAGCGGGAGGTAGCACCGGGGAGCTGTTTTTT
TRBD2	-	TRBV24-1	TRBJ2-3	CATQASGRPTDTQYF	TGTGCCACCCAAGCTAGCGGGAGGCCCACAGATACGCAGTATTTT
TRBD2	-	TRBV5-6	TRBJ2-4	CASSLWLAGTLAKNIQYF	TGTGCCAGCAGCTTGTGGCTAGCGGGAACCCTAGCCAAAAACATTCAGTACTTC
TRBD1	-	TRBV19	TRBJ1-6	CASSSQGLLGDSPLHF	TGTGCCAGTAGTTCACAGGGGCTCCTGGGGGATTCACCCCTCCACTTT
-	-	TRBV5-6	TRBJ1-1	CASSLAYTEAFF	TGTGCCAGCAGCTTGGCTTACACTGAAGCTTTCTTT
TRBD1	-	TRBV6-6	TRBJ1-3	CASSGQDNSGNTIYF	TGTGCCAGCAGTGGACAGGACAACTCTGGAAACACCATATATTTT
-	-	TRBV7-3	TRBJ1-6	CASSFRRSSYNSPLHF	TGTGCCAGCAGCTTCCGACGGAGCTCCTATAATTCACCCCTCCACTTT
-	-	TRBV15	TRBJ2-7	CATSRAGTIDEQYF	TGTGCCACCAGCAGAGCCGGGACAATCGACGAGCAGTACTTC
-	-	TRBV7-9	TRBJ1-5	CASSSGGAKPQHF	TGTGCCAGCAGCTCCGGCGGGGCGAAACCCCAGCATTTT
TRBD2	-	TRBV11-2	TRBJ2-7	CASSLRIAGGPSYEQYF	TGTGCCAGCAGCTTACGGATAGCGGGAGGGCCCAGCTACGAGCAGTACTTC
TRBD2	-	TRBV7-3	TRBJ2-3	CASSSAGGPPFDTQYF	TGTGCCAGCAGCTCAGCGGGAGGGCCGCCCTTTGATACGCAGTATTTT
-	-	TRBV4-3	TRBJ1-5	CASSPQFALYSNQPQHF	TGCGCCAGCAGCCCGCAGTTTGCCCTTTATAGCAATCAGCCCCAGCATTTT
TRBD2	-	TRBV5-1	TRBJ2-1	CASSSLAGSYNEQFF	TGCGCCAGCAGCTCGTTAGCGGGATCCTACAATGAGCAGTTCTTC
-	-	TRBV28	TRBJ2-5	CASSLQEETQYF	TGTGCCAGCAGCTTACAGGAAGAGACCCAGTACTTC
-	-	TRBV2	TRBJ2-1	CASSMVTGYSYNEQFF	TGTGCCAGCAGTATGGTGACAGGCTACTCCTACAATGAGCAGTTCTTC
-	-	TRBV4-2	TRBJ2-6	CASSQGQAREVLTF	TGTGCCAGCAGCCAAGGACAGGCTCGAGAAGTCCTGACTTTC
TRBD1	-	TRBV4-1	TRBJ1-2	CASSQVGQFYGYTF	TGCGCCAGCAGCCAAGTGGGACAGTTCTATGGCTACACCTTC
TRBD2	-	TRBV6-4	TRBJ2-7	CASIGLAGGSPYEQYF	TGTGCCAGCATTGGACTAGCGGGAGGGTCCCCCTACGAGCAGTACTTC
TRBD1	-	TRBV6-5	TRBJ1-2	CASSRSTGVLGGYTF	TGTGCCAGCAGTAGATCGACAGGGGTCTTAGGTGGCTACACCTTC
TRBD1	-	TRBV4-3	TRBJ1-2	CASSQGRQGNYGYTF	TGCGCCAGCAGCCAAGGGAGACAGGGCAACTATGGCTACACCTTC
TRBD1	-	TRBV19	TRBJ2-3	CASSFYRGNTDTQYF	TGTGCCAGTAGTTTCTACAGGGGAAACACAGATACGCAGTATTTT
TRBD2	-	TRBV28	TRBJ2-3	CASTQNGEGLADTQYF	TGTGCCAGCACACAAAACGGGGAGGGCCTTGCAGATACGCAGTATTTT
TRBD2	-	TRBV2	TRBJ2-3	CASSQTSGSTDTQYF	TGTGCCAGCAGTCAGACTAGCGGGAGCACAGATACGCAGTATTTT
-	-	TRBV6-5	TRBJ1-4	CASSLNTWSNEKLFF	TGTGCCAGCAGTCTAAATACCTGGTCTAATGAAAAACTGTTTTTT
-	-	TRBV5-1	TRBJ1-1	CASSLVTVSMNTEAFF	TGCGCCAGCAGCTTGGTGACAGTAAGCATGAACACTGAAGCTTTCTTT
TRBD2	-	TRBV9	TRBJ2-1	CASSEKTSGGAFNEQFF	TGTGCCAGCAGCGAAAAGACTAGCGGGGGGGCCTTCAATGAGCAGTTCTTC
TRBD2	many	TRBV7-8	TRBJ2-2	CASSLRRELSGELFF	TGTGCCAGCAGCTTAAGGCGGGAGCTATCCGGGGAGCTGTTTTTT
TRBD1	-	TRBV2	TRBJ1-5	CASRTTGEDQPQHF	TGTGCCAGCAGGACGACAGGGGAGGATCAGCCCCAGCATTTT
-	-	TRBV18	TRBJ1-4	CASSPGAGEKLFF	TGTGCCAGCTCACCGGGCGCGGGCGAAAAACTGTTTTTT
-	-	TRBV28	TRBJ1-2	CASSRGQNGYTF	TGTGCCAGCAGCCGAGGGCAGAATGGCTACACCTTC